The clone carrying this TCR beta chain was picked up a small number of times. The antigen remains unidentified. V lost 3 bases and J 6 bases, leaving 12 bases between the germline ends. This CDR3 has 13 amino acids. Germline CDR1 SGHRS, CDR2 YFSETQ. Per the original data handling: Between-group CDR3 differences, defined by clinicopathological status, yielded a distant-metastasis classifier for papillary thyroid cancer. MiXCR reprocessed the PCR reads for TCRdb. What appears here as the V and J calls and clone size reflects TCRdb's work, not the paper's. In the table there are fewer than 5,500 clones, around 37% of which are singletons. The data originate from a study of metastatic and nonmetastatic thyroid tumors. Study-wide background: Comparison of repertoires was carried out across blood and tumor or nodule tissue from malignant and benign thyroid patients.

Patients were all untreated before their thyroid surgery. Study outcomes and limitations: Within blood and tumor, benign nodules reportedly had significantly lower TCR beta diversity than malignant thyroid tumors did.

The origin of this receptor is a female donor with papillary thyroid cancer or a benign thyroid nodule (not recorded which). Some clones in this sample may be carry-over from other donors' samples. V is TRBV5-1 and J is TRBJ1-2; D is undetermined. Material: adjacent normal tissue. CDR3 in amino acids: CASSSAGIDGYTF. In DNA form, the CDR3 reads TGCGCCAGCAGCTCCGCGGGGATTGATGGCTACACCTTC. The full variable domain, completed using reference TRBV5-1 and TRBJ1-2, is KAGVTQTPRYLIKTRGQQVTLSCSPISGHRSVSWYQQTPGQGLQFLFEYFSETQRNKGNFPGRFSGRQFSNSRSEMNVSTLELGDSALYLCASSSAGIDGYTFGSGTRLTVV.